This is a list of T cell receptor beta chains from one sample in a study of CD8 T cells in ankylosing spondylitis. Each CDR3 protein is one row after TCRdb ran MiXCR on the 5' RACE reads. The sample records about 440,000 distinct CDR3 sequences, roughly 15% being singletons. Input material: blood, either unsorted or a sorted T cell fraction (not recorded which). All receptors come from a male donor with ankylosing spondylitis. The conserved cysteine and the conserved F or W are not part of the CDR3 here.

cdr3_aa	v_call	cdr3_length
ASSQETANNSPLH	TRBV3-1	13
ASSWDYEGEQY	TRBV3-1	11
ATSVGTGSGYT	TRBV24-1	11
ASLNLGRDTGELF	TRBV6-1	13
ASSSDSGYGAF	TRBV18	11
SALMLDTQY	TRBV20-1	9
ASTPSTYNEQF	TRBV5-1	11
ASSFVAGNRDEQF	TRBV5-1	13
ASGSKANAF	TRBV6-5	9
ASSVIAGGRTDTQY	TRBV9	14
SVRDSGGPNEQF	TRBV29-1	12
ASTPGFGNNEQF	TRBV12-3/TRBV12-4	12
ASSSQSLQETQY	TRBV11-2	12
ASSPAPWGRRMNTEAF	TRBV11-1	16
ASSVGGQINSPLH	TRBV9	13
SAVQGGNQPQH	TRBV20-1	11
ASSYTRIGSTDTQY	TRBV14	14
ATPEHSNQPQH	TRBV24-1	11
ASSYSGNNEQF	TRBV6-5	11
ASSAGQAYSPLH	TRBV7-2	12
ASRPGQTDEKLF	TRBV12-3/TRBV12-4	12
AISGLANSYEQY	TRBV10-3	12
ASSPGLAEGPGELF	TRBV7-8	14
ASSLIGRPEYNEQF	TRBV5-1	14
ASSPRDSYNSPLH	TRBV11-1	13
ASSGGVSSYEQY	TRBV9	12
ASSSKGEGTQY	TRBV5-1	11
ASRLRQGRGDGYT	TRBV7-6	13
ASSLGEHRGTEAF	TRBV12-3/TRBV12-4	13
SAFTPTGGEETQY	TRBV20-1	13
SASGQGNYNEQF	TRBV20-1	12
ASRIHRGRDTGELF	TRBV12-3/TRBV12-4	14
ASSLDGRDTQY	TRBV5-1	11
ASSSRPGQAIYGYT	TRBV11-2	14
ASSWDLSGNTIY	TRBV5-1	12
ASSLGRGPASNEQF	TRBV11-2	14
ASSPQATVSGEQY	TRBV2	13
ASSLRHRPEGAPYEQY	TRBV5-1	16
ASSQDLAGGSDTQY	TRBV4-3	14
ASSLAAGFWTDTQY	TRBV7-9	14
ARSESGGAGYRGYT	TRBV6-1	14
ATRPGRTGELF	TRBV3-1	11
SAPSGRAHNEQF	TRBV20-1	12
SVVWGTYNEQF	TRBV29-1	11
ASSERQSSSNQPQH	TRBV2	14
ARYTNYGYT	TRBV30	9
ASSQGVGLASYNEQF	TRBV3-1	15